This T cell receptor (beta chain) comes out of a study of blood T cell repertoires in COVID-19. CDR1 is SNHLY, CDR2 FYNNEI, per germline. This CDR3 contains 15 residues. With V trimmed by 6 bases and J by 6 bases, 12 bases remained unmatched. Clones were read by immunoSEQ multiplex PCR, and TCRdb kept only the in-frame ones, dropping some. Of 190,000 or so clones listed, roughly 87% are singletons. The sample holds one count of this clone. This chain uses TRBV2 with TRBJ2-7; 9 bases fit TRBD1. The sequenced material came from PBMCs or T cells enriched from blood (not recorded which). The TCR was taken from a woman in her twenties or thirties who had recovered from COVID-19. The CDR3 protein is CASREPGQGLGEQYF. The DNA for the CDR3 is TGTGCCAGCAGGGAACCGGGACAGGGTTTAGGCGAGCAGTACTTC.